This TCR beta chain was recorded in a study of siplizumab effects on memory and regulatory T cells. The assay was immunoSEQ multiplex PCR, and TCRdb's table has in-frame clones only and misses some. Of approximately 120,000 clones in the sample, about 90% are singletons; the top ten hold approximately 0.75%. General observations from the study: Most proliferating CD4+ or CD8+ clones, roughly 75-95%, had no naive or memory assignment. Naive T cells seemed more diverse than memory cells; they also seemed major alloresponse contributors. On average, roughly 70% of mappable alloreactive CD4+ clones were Treg-derived under siplizumab, against 25% to 30% in controls. The authors did not confirm suppressive function in proliferating Tregs from siplizumab cultures.

V was shortened by 8 bases and J by 4 bases, with 18 bases between the two germline ends. This CDR3 contains 15 residues. Germline CDR1 reads WSHSY; CDR2 reads SAAADI. With respect to this clone: Its specificity is not known.

The chain carries TRBV10-2 and TRBJ2-4; D gene ambiguous. The receptor was derived from a human donor in good health. The specimen sequenced was Tregs sorted from blood. CDR3 protein: CASLTKDGRKNIQYF. CDR3 sequence (DNA): TGCGCCAGCCTGACAAAGGACGGACGGAAAAACATTCAGTACTTC.